A selection of T cell receptor beta chains follows, all from one sample in a study of cytomegalovirus exposure and HLA in healthy donors. Generated by immunoSEQ multiplex PCR, the TCRdb table keeps only in-frame clones and is missing some. The sample consists of under 200,000 clones, over 75% of them appearing once. Sequencing was carried out using PBMCs. The receptor source for this set is a woman between 45 and 60 years old in good health and CMV-seronegative. The CDR3 runs from the conserved cysteine through the conserved F or W. The D gene is left open where the match is weak. Rows may omit the clone size; those that give it use once, few, many or a size class.

v_gene,j_gene,d_gene,abundance,CDR3aa,CDR3nt
TRBV5-1,TRBJ1-1,-,once,CASSPDTMNTEAFF,TGCGCCAGCAGCCCGGACACCATGAACACTGAAGCTTTCTTT
TRBV6-5,TRBJ2-2,-,-,CASKVPGGELFF,TGTGCCAGCAAGGTTCCAGGCGGGGAGCTGTTTTTT
TRBV28,TRBJ1-5,-,few,CASSFMDRANQPQHF,TGTGCCAGCAGTTTTATGGACAGAGCGAATCAGCCCCAGCATTTT
TRBV7-9,TRBJ2-7,TRBD2,-,CASSETSVGYEQYF,TGTGCCAGCAGCGAAACTAGCGTTGGGTACGAGCAGTACTTC
TRBV27,TRBJ2-2,TRBD2,once,CASSILAGVAGELFF,TGTGCCAGCAGTATACTAGCGGGAGTTGCCGGGGAGCTGTTTTTT
TRBV28,TRBJ1-5,-,-,CASSLGGFNQPQHF,TGTGCCAGCAGTTTAGGCGGGTTCAATCAGCCCCAGCATTTT
TRBV15,TRBJ1-4,TRBD1,-,CATSSGDRVASEKLFF,TGTGCCACCAGCAGTGGGGACAGGGTTGCGAGTGAAAAACTGTTTTTT
TRBV6-1,TRBJ2-5,-,-,CASRRGGEGRETQYF,TGTGCCAGCAGGCGCGGAGGGGAAGGTCGAGAGACCCAGTACTTC
TRBV9,TRBJ2-3,-,once,CASSSQGSADTQYF,TGTGCCAGCAGCAGTCAAGGGAGCGCAGATACGCAGTATTTT
TRBV20-1,TRBJ2-7,-,-,CSASRDEQYF,TGCAGTGCTAGTCGGGACGAGCAGTACTTC
TRBV5-1,TRBJ1-4,TRBD1,-,CASSLGTVDRDEKLFF,TGCGCCAGCAGCTTGGGCACGGTGGACAGGGATGAAAAACTGTTTTTT
TRBV2,TRBJ1-5,-,-,CASRWGLGNQPQHF,TGTGCCAGCAGGTGGGGCTTGGGCAATCAGCCCCAGCATTTT
TRBV7-8,TRBJ2-3,TRBD2,-,CASNLRGSIDTQYF,TGTGCCAGCAACCTTCGCGGGAGCATCGATACGCAGTATTTT
TRBV7-6,TRBJ1-2,TRBD1,-,CASSLRTGGYYGYTF,TGTGCCAGCAGCTTAAGGACAGGGGGATACTATGGCTACACCTTC
TRBV7-2,TRBJ2-5,TRBD2,-,CASSLSGAGGNQYF,TGTGCCAGCAGCTTAAGCGGGGCCGGGGGGAACCAGTACTTC
TRBV27,TRBJ2-7,TRBD2,-,CASTSGTSFYEQYF,TGTGCCAGCACCTCCGGGACTAGCTTCTACGAGCAGTACTTC
TRBV6-1,TRBJ2-7,-,-,CASSERQNVPYEQYF,TGTGCCAGCAGTGAGAGACAGAACGTCCCCTACGAGCAGTACTTC
TRBV19,TRBJ1-3,-,few,CASSIIGQGRNTIYF,TGTGCCAGTAGTATTATTGGGCAGGGAAGAAACACCATATATTTT
TRBV7-9,TRBJ2-5,TRBD2,-,CASSLRGGKQETQYF,TGTGCCAGCAGCTTACGGGGGGGGAAACAAGAGACCCAGTACTTC
TRBV28,TRBJ1-4,TRBD1,once,CASNNLGVWGTVHNEKLFF,TGTGCCAGCAACAATCTCGGCGTATGGGGGACAGTGCATAATGAAAAACTGTTTTTT
TRBV5-4,TRBJ2-5,-,few,CASSLALRSGETQYF,TGTGCCAGCAGCTTGGCCCTCAGGAGCGGAGAGACCCAGTACTTC
TRBV4-3,TRBJ2-1,-,-,CASSQSVGNEQFF,TGCGCCAGCAGCCAATCGGTCGGTAATGAGCAGTTCTTC
TRBV5-1,TRBJ2-5,TRBD2,-,CASSPLAGGVQETQYF,TGCGCCAGCAGCCCCTTAGCGGGGGGGGTGCAAGAGACCCAGTACTTC
TRBV5-4,TRBJ2-7,-,-,CASSSKTGHLSYEQYF,TGTGCCAGCAGCTCTAAAACGGGACACCTCTCCTACGAGCAGTACTTC
TRBV2,TRBJ1-2,-,-,CATGSPTNYGYTF,TGTGCCACGGGGAGCCCTACTAACTATGGCTACACCTTC
TRBV28,TRBJ2-3,-,few,CASSLGGAYADTQYF,TGTGCCAGCAGTTTAGGTGGGGCTTACGCAGATACGCAGTATTTT
TRBV15,TRBJ2-2,-,few,CATSRDSEGAGELFF,TGTGCCACCAGCAGAGATAGCGAGGGGGCCGGGGAGCTGTTTTTT
TRBV2,TRBJ1-5,TRBD1,-,CASRDRTGSNQPQHF,TGTGCCAGCAGGGACCGGACAGGGAGCAATCAGCCCCAGCATTTT
TRBV4-1,TRBJ2-7,-,-,CASSQVTKGRHEQYF,TGCGCCAGCAGCCAAGTAACTAAGGGGAGGCACGAGCAGTACTTC
TRBV7-2,TRBJ2-3,-,few,CASSLDWSDTQYF,TGTGCCAGCAGCTTAGACTGGTCAGATACGCAGTATTTT
TRBV6-5,TRBJ2-7,-,-,CASSYSHGETYEQYF,TGTGCCAGCAGTTACTCGCACGGAGAGACCTACGAGCAGTACTTC
TRBV19,TRBJ2-3,-,-,CATTRGGPTDTQYF,TGTGCCACTACCCGCGGGGGCCCCACAGATACGCAGTATTTT
TRBV14,TRBJ2-1,TRBD2,-,CASSHRKAGGRDEQFF,TGTGCCAGCAGCCACCGAAAGGCGGGGGGGCGAGATGAGCAGTTCTTC
TRBV2,TRBJ2-7,-,-,CASSEADEQYF,TGTGCCAGCAGTGAGGCGGACGAGCAGTACTTC
TRBV13,TRBJ1-1,-,-,CASSLPGGLNTEAFF,TGTGCCAGCAGCTTACCCGGGGGTTTGAACACTGAAGCTTTCTTT
TRBV18,TRBJ2-7,-,-,CASSPPSGRGAISYEQYF,TGTGCCAGCTCACCCCCCAGTGGTCGGGGGGCCATCTCCTACGAGCAGTACTTC
TRBV7-7,TRBJ2-3,-,-,CASSAAGADTQYF,TGTGCTAGCAGCGCCGCAGGGGCAGATACGCAGTATTTT
TRBV10-2,TRBJ1-5,TRBD1,-,CASSEPTGTGGGPQHF,TGCGCCAGCAGTGAACCGACAGGGACGGGAGGGGGGCCCCAGCATTTT
TRBV6-1,TRBJ1-6,-,-,CASSVGPSYNSPLHF,TGTGCCAGCAGTGTTGGGCCCTCCTATAATTCACCCCTCCACTTT
TRBV30,TRBJ1-6,TRBD1,-,CAWSAPGQGASPLHF,TGTGCCTGGAGTGCGCCGGGACAGGGAGCCTCACCCCTCCACTTT
TRBV7-9,TRBJ1-1,-,once,CASSLVGSQGEAFF,TGTGCCAGCAGCTTAGTTGGTTCCCAGGGTGAAGCTTTCTTT
TRBV5-6,TRBJ2-1,TRBD2,once,CASSFSGGFYNEQFF,TGTGCCAGCAGCTTTAGCGGGGGGTTTTACAATGAGCAGTTCTTC
TRBV9,TRBJ2-5,-,once,CASSPQGGSWETQYF,TGTGCCAGCAGCCCACAGGGTGGCTCCTGGGAGACCCAGTACTTC
TRBV13,TRBJ1-1,-,-,CASSLFSRNTEAFF,TGTGCCAGCAGCTTATTTTCCAGAAACACTGAAGCTTTCTTT
TRBV7-6,TRBJ1-2,TRBD1,-,CASSRDRAGSGYTF,TGTGCCAGCAGCCGTGACAGGGCAGGGAGCGGCTACACCTTC
TRBV28,TRBJ2-3,TRBD2,-,CASSQGLVVLTDTQYF,TGTGCCAGCAGTCAGGGACTAGTGGTTCTGACAGATACGCAGTATTTT
TRBV5-4,TRBJ1-1,TRBD1,-,CASSNPTGGNTEAFF,TGTGCCAGCAGCAACCCGACAGGGGGGAACACTGAAGCTTTCTTT
TRBV2,TRBJ2-7,TRBD1,-,CASSGQGAMGEQYF,TGTGCCAGCAGTGGACAGGGGGCAATGGGCGAGCAGTACTTC
TRBV10-2,TRBJ1-1,-,-,CASSERRPTEAFF,TGCGCCAGCAGTGAACGGAGGCCCACTGAAGCTTTCTTT
TRBV2,TRBJ2-3,TRBD2,-,CASGAGADTQYF,TGTGCCAGTGGGGCGGGAGCAGATACGCAGTATTTT
TRBV4-2,TRBJ2-3,TRBD2,-,CASSQVTAGKEDTQYF,TGTGCCAGCAGCCAAGTTACAGCGGGGAAGGAGGATACGCAGTATTTT
TRBV10-3,TRBJ2-4,-,-,CASPSVEDIQYF,TGTGCCTCCCCATCAGTGGAGGACATTCAGTACTTC
TRBV18,TRBJ1-1,-,-,CASSPEVREAFF,TGTGCCAGCTCCCCGGAGGTGAGAGAAGCTTTCTTT